This TCR beta chain was sequenced during a study of glioma-infiltrating T cells after dendritic cell vaccination. Study information: Dendritic cells derived from monocytes and pulsed with autologous tumor lysate formed the vaccine.

CDR1 is SGHVS and CDR2 is FQNEAQ in the germline V gene. V dropped 0 bases and J dropped 9; count of bases not matched to a gene: 16. This CDR3 contains 17 residues. The immunoSEQ assay amplified TCRB CDR3 from up to 2 ug DNA. Measured with immunoSEQ multiplex PCR; TCRdb has only the in-frame clones, and not every one. The sample lists fewer than 25,000 clones; 70% to 80% were seen once. The specimen comprised blood, sampled before dendritic cell vaccination. The J gene is TRBJ2-5, the V gene TRBV7-8, with 7 bases that match TRBD2. The receptor was isolated from a human donor with glioblastoma. The CDR3 reads CASSLAFVLAAQDPQYF. CDR3 bases: TGTGCCAGCAGCTTAGCATTCGTGCTAGCGGCCCAAGACCCCCAGTACTTC.